This TCR beta chain emerged from a study of regulatory T cells in long-lasting Graves disease. In building TCR beta libraries, iRepertoire HTBI primers were used together with Arm-PCR of CDR3 regions. TCRdb ran MiXCR on the multiplex PCR reads and lists one entry per CDR3 protein. The sample lists 400,000 to 500,000 distinct CDR3 sequences, over 14% seen once, with 7.8% in the top ten. Described time point: newly diagnosed GD, antithyroid drugs for less than 3 months. There was RNA extracted from PBMCs, and the TCR library was made from it. This clonotype was seen many times. These same data were also listed under a study on T cells in Graves' hyperthyroidism and ophthalmopathy. That study reports: First-round RT-PCR targeting the TCR CDR3 was performed with the HTBI primer set.

Here the sequenced sample was peripheral blood mononuclear cells (PBMCs), taken at new diagnosis, from a patient treated with antithyroid drugs. The clonotype comes from a woman aged 40 to 50 with Graves disease.

The CDR3 sequence: CASSFLRTSGSGEQYF. The CDR3 bases are TGTGCCAGCAGTTTTCTCCGGACTAGCGGGAGCGGGGAGCAGTACTTC. This chain connects TRBV27 to TRBJ2-7; TRBD2 matches 13 bases. The CDR3 has 16 amino acids. Germline V gene data show CDR1 as MNHEY and CDR2 as SMNVEV (reference sequence). V shed 3 bases and J 7 bases; nucleotides not matched to a gene: 9.